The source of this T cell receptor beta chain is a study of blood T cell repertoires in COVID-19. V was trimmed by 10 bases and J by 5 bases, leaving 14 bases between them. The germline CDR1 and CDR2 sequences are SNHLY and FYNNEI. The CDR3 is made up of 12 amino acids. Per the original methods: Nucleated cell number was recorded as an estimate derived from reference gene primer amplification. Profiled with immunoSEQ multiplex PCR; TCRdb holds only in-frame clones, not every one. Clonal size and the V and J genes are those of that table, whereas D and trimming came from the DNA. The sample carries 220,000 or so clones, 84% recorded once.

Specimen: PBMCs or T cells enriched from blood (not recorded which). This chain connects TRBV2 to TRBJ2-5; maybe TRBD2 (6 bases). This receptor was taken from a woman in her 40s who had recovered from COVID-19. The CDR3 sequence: CATSGDAETQYF. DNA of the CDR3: TGTGCCACCTCGGGAGATGCGGAGACCCAGTACTTC. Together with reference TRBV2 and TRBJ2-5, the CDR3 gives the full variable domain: EPEVTQTPSHQVTQMGQEVILRCVPISNHLYFYWYRQILGQKVEFLVSFYNNEISEKSEIFDDQFSVERPDGSNFTLKIRSTKLEDSAMYFCATSGDAETQYFGPGTRLLVL.